This is a list of T cell receptor beta chains from one sample in a study of cytomegalovirus exposure and HLA in healthy donors. Using immunoSEQ multiplex PCR, the repertoire was profiled, and TCRdb retains in-frame clones only, with some absent. This sample has about 110,000 clones, with 65% to 85% found just once. The sequenced material came from PBMCs. Receptors originate from a man aged 25-45 years in good health and CMV-seronegative. The CDR3 runs from the conserved cysteine through the conserved F or W. D genes are given only for firm matches. The size field is filled for only some rows; it gives once, few, many or a size class.

v_gene: TRBV6-4
d_gene: .
j_gene: TRBJ2-2
abundance: .
CDR3aa: CASSAGDTGELFF
CDR3nt: TGTGCCAGCAGCGCAGGGGACACCGGGGAGCTGTTTTTT

v_gene: TRBV2
d_gene: .
j_gene: TRBJ1-4
abundance: .
CDR3aa: CASKPGAGGNNEKLFF
CDR3nt: TGTGCCAGCAAACCAGGAGCAGGAGGAAATAATGAAAAACTGTTTTTT

v_gene: TRBV28
d_gene: TRBD2
j_gene: TRBJ2-5
abundance: .
CDR3aa: CASSLSGGRETQYF
CDR3nt: TGTGCCAGCAGTTTAAGCGGGGGGCGGGAGACCCAGTACTTC

v_gene: TRBV27
d_gene: TRBD1
j_gene: TRBJ1-1
abundance: once
CDR3aa: CASSPGQIFFEAFF
CDR3nt: TGTGCCAGCAGTCCGGGACAGATCTTCTTTGAAGCTTTCTTT

v_gene: TRBV11-2
d_gene: .
j_gene: TRBJ2-2
abundance: .
CDR3aa: CASSERVVGNTGELFF
CDR3nt: TGTGCCAGCAGCGAGAGGGTGGTTGGAAACACCGGGGAGCTGTTTTTT

v_gene: TRBV5-1
d_gene: .
j_gene: TRBJ2-5
abundance: .
CDR3aa: CASSLQRETQYF
CDR3nt: TGCGCCAGCAGCTTGCAGCGAGAGACCCAGTACTTC

v_gene: TRBV5-1
d_gene: TRBD2
j_gene: TRBJ2-1
abundance: medium-sized
CDR3aa: CASSLEPSGYNEQFF
CDR3nt: TGCGCCAGCAGCTTGGAGCCTAGCGGGTACAATGAGCAGTTCTTC

v_gene: TRBV6-5
d_gene: .
j_gene: TRBJ2-2
abundance: .
CDR3aa: CASSYPNGELFF
CDR3nt: TGTGCCAGCAGTTACCCAAACGGGGAGCTGTTTTTT

v_gene: TRBV7-7
d_gene: TRBD2
j_gene: TRBJ2-1
abundance: .
CDR3aa: CASSPSGTSPYNEQFF
CDR3nt: TGTGCTAGCAGCCCCTCCGGGACTAGCCCCTACAATGAGCAGTTCTTC

v_gene: TRBV7-9
d_gene: .
j_gene: TRBJ2-7
abundance: .
CDR3aa: CASSPPAGYYEQYF
CDR3nt: TGTGCCAGCAGCCCCCCCGCAGGGTACTACGAGCAGTACTTC

v_gene: TRBV7-8
d_gene: .
j_gene: TRBJ1-4
abundance: .
CDR3aa: CASSSTRQQGFNEKLFF
CDR3nt: TGTGCCAGCAGCTCGACCCGACAACAGGGCTTTAATGAAAAACTGTTTTTT

v_gene: TRBV6-1
d_gene: .
j_gene: TRBJ2-7
abundance: .
CDR3aa: CASSEGLIGGYEQYF
CDR3nt: TGTGCCAGCAGTGAAGGATTAATAGGGGGATACGAGCAGTACTTC

v_gene: TRBV7-3
d_gene: TRBD2
j_gene: TRBJ2-7
abundance: .
CDR3aa: CASSLSATSGRTRYF
CDR3nt: TGTGCCAGCAGCCTATCAGCCACTAGCGGTAGGACTCGGTACTTC

v_gene: TRBV6-1
d_gene: .
j_gene: TRBJ2-7
abundance: .
CDR3aa: CASRGLNYEQYF
CDR3nt: TGTGCCAGCAGGGGACTTAACTACGAGCAGTACTTC

v_gene: TRBV6-1
d_gene: TRBD2
j_gene: TRBJ2-3
abundance: few
CDR3aa: CASTLAGGTDTQYF
CDR3nt: TGTGCCAGTACACTAGCGGGAGGCACAGATACGCAGTATTTT

v_gene: TRBV4-1
d_gene: TRBD2
j_gene: TRBJ2-2
abundance: .
CDR3aa: CASSHPGTSGAGELFF
CDR3nt: TGCGCCAGCAGCCATCCCGGGACTAGCGGGGCCGGGGAGCTGTTTTTT

v_gene: TRBV5-1
d_gene: .
j_gene: TRBJ1-2
abundance: .
CDR3aa: CASSLEGGEWYGYTF
CDR3nt: TGCGCCAGCAGCTTGGAAGGGGGGGAGTGGTATGGCTACACCTTC

v_gene: TRBV14
d_gene: TRBD2
j_gene: TRBJ2-3
abundance: .
CDR3aa: CASSQERGPVTDTQYF
CDR3nt: TGTGCCAGCAGCCAGGAGCGGGGGCCCGTCACAGATACGCAGTATTTT

v_gene: TRBV10-2
d_gene: .
j_gene: TRBJ2-7
abundance: few
CDR3aa: CASSESPGRLPEQYF
CDR3nt: TGCGCCAGCAGTGAGTCGCCCGGCAGGCTCCCCGAGCAGTACTTC

v_gene: TRBV7-9
d_gene: .
j_gene: TRBJ2-5
abundance: .
CDR3aa: CASSLAGTQTQGTQYF
CDR3nt: TGTGCCAGCAGCTTAGCCGGGACTCAAACTCAGGGGACCCAGTACTTC

v_gene: TRBV25-1
d_gene: TRBD2
j_gene: TRBJ2-1
abundance: .
CDR3aa: CASSEIAGNEQFF
CDR3nt: TGTGCCAGCAGTGAAATAGCGGGGAATGAGCAGTTCTTC

v_gene: TRBV5-6
d_gene: .
j_gene: TRBJ1-2
abundance: .
CDR3aa: CASSLTGETYTF
CDR3nt: TGTGCCAGCAGCTTGACCGGGGAGACCTACACCTTC

v_gene: TRBV6-6
d_gene: .
j_gene: TRBJ2-2
abundance: .
CDR3aa: CAVNQGRVGGTGELFF
CDR3nt: TGTGCCGTAAACCAGGGGAGGGTTGGCGGCACCGGGGAGCTGTTTTTT

v_gene: TRBV14
d_gene: TRBD2
j_gene: TRBJ2-1
abundance: .
CDR3aa: CASSHPGSGSSYNEQFF
CDR3nt: TGTGCCAGCAGCCACCCCGGGAGCGGGAGCTCCTACAATGAGCAGTTCTTC

v_gene: TRBV6-1
d_gene: .
j_gene: TRBJ1-5
abundance: .
CDR3aa: CASSEQAGLSNQPQHF
CDR3nt: TGTGCCAGCAGTGAACAGGCGGGTTTGAGCAATCAGCCCCAGCATTTT

v_gene: TRBV5-6
d_gene: TRBD1
j_gene: TRBJ1-2
abundance: .
CDR3aa: CASSLGTGLYGYTF
CDR3nt: TGTGCCAGCAGCTTGGGGACAGGATTATATGGCTACACCTTC

v_gene: TRBV6-5
d_gene: .
j_gene: TRBJ2-7
abundance: once
CDR3aa: CASSYSRVIREQYF
CDR3nt: TGTGCCAGCAGTTACTCCAGGGTCATTCGCGAGCAGTACTTC

v_gene: TRBV7-3
d_gene: TRBD2
j_gene: TRBJ2-7
abundance: .
CDR3aa: CASSLIGGVDEQYF
CDR3nt: TGTGCCAGCAGCTTAATTGGGGGGGTGGACGAGCAGTACTTC

v_gene: TRBV7-6
d_gene: .
j_gene: TRBJ1-4
abundance: .
CDR3aa: CASSPNSGRGEKLFF
CDR3nt: TGTGCCAGCAGCCCCAATTCAGGACGGGGTGAAAAACTGTTTTTT